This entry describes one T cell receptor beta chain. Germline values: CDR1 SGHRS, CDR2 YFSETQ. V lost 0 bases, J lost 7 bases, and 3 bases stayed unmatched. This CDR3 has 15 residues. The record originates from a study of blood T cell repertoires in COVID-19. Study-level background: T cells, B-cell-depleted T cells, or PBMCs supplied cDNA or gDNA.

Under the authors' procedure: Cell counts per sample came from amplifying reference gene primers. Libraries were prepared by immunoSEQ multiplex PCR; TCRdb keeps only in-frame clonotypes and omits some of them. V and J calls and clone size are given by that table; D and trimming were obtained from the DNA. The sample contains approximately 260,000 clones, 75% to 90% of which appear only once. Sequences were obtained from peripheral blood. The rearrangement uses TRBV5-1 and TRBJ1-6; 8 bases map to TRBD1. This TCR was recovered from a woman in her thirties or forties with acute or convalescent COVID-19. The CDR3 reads CASSLETGENSPLHF. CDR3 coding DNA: TGCGCCAGCAGCTTGGAGACAGGGGAAAATTCACCCCTCCACTTT.